This TCR beta chain was identified in a study of blood T cell repertoires in COVID-19. For the study at large: Whether acute or convalescent, the COVID-19 samples came from the United States, Italy and Spain. PBMCs, B-cell-depleted T cells, or T cells were the source of the cDNA or gDNA that made up the material.

Those enrolled in Seattle joined during active infection and were followed longitudinally afterward. Methods used by the authors: Scientists estimated how many nucleated cells there were by amplifying reference gene primers. The table came from immunoSEQ multiplex PCR; TCRdb's copy has only in-frame clones and leaves some out. The V and J calls and clone size come from that table; D and trimming were worked out from the DNA. The data hold 75,000 to 90,000 clones, with just under 80% observed a single time. Per germline, CDR1 SGHVS and CDR2 FQNEAQ. The CDR3 has 17 residues. The V gene end was trimmed by 0 bases and the J gene end by 0 bases; junction bases not matched to a gene: 5.

The specimen sequenced was peripheral blood. This clonotype was obtained from a man in his 60s with COVID-19, enrolled during active disease. The chain is built from TRBV7-8 and TRBJ2-4, with TRBD1 identical over 7 bases. The CDR3 DNA reads as TGTGCCAGCAGCTTAGCGGAGACAGGGCTAGCCAAAAACATTCAGTACTTC. As protein: CASSLAETGLAKNIQYF.